The T cell receptor beta chain described here comes from a study of T cell changes during pregnancy in multiple sclerosis. Sequencing was performed with immunoSEQ multiplex PCR; in TCRdb, only in-frame clones are kept and a portion is missing. The sample lists around 69,000 clones, 90% occurring once. V shed 2 bases, J shed 2 bases, and the junction held 8 bases outside the gene matches. CDR1 is SGHTA and CDR2 is FQGTGA in the germline V gene. The CDR3 loop spans 16 amino acids. The receptor comes from a female donor in good health, enrolled as a control in a pregnancy study. This specimen consisted of peripheral blood, obtained in the second trimester of pregnancy. J is TRBJ2-5 and V is TRBV7-3, with 7 bases that match TRBD2. CDR3 nucleotide sequence: TGTGCCAGCAGCTTAGGTGCCGGGGGGTCTCAAGAGACCCAGTACTTC. Its protein is CASSLGAGGSQETQYF.